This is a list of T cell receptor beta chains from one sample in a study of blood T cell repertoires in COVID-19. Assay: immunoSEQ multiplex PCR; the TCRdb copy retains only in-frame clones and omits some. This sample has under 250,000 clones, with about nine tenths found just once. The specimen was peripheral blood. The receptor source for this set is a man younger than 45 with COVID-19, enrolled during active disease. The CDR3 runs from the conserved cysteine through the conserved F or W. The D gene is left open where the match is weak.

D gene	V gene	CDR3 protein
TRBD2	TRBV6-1	CASSGTSGGVYNEQFF
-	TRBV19	CASSARDTLAKNIQYF
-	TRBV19	CASSLSGKVVSPLHF
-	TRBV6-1	CASSEGVGALGYGPQHF
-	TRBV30	CAWSLAIDQPQHF
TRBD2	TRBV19	CASSKTSGLHNEQFF
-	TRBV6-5	CASSYLAGASGNTIYF
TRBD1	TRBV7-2	CASSGQEGTEAFF
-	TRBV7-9	CASSLARDGTGELFF
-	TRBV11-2	CASSPRSSSGELFF
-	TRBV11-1	CASSFGGAYEQYF
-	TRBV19	CASRRQGLDTQYF
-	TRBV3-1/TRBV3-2	CASSQGREGSPLHF
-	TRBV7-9	CASSPPETYEQYF
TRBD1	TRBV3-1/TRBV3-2	CASSRDRGTNYGYTF
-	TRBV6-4	CASSLLARSGEEQFF
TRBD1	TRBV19	CASSKTGESEKLFF